Listed here is a single TCR beta chain. TCRdb's table, derived via immunoSEQ multiplex PCR, lists solely in-frame clones and lacks some. The sample has about 280,000 clones, around 87% seen once. The data are from a study of Ad26.COV2.S vaccination and SARS-CoV-2 variants. Study context: Once or twice, 56 days apart, Ad26.COV2.S was delivered intramuscularly.

Noted treatment: some 20 received Ad26.COV2.S at low or high dose, single or two shots; about 5 received placebo; per-sample allocation not given. At day 63 after the first vaccine or placebo injection, samples were drawn. The donor was a Boston adult aged 18-55 years. Ad26 vector vaccine expressed Wuhan-strain SARS-CoV-2 spike. Trimming shortened V by 3 bases and J by 0 bases, and 5 bases separated the two germline ends. The germline CDR1 and CDR2 sequences are MNHEY and SMNVEV (reference sequence). The CDR3 runs to 13 residues. The gene calls are TRBV27 and TRBJ1-1; D not certain. The sample in question was peripheral blood, obtained in a trial of Ad26.COV2.S vaccine versus placebo. This clonotype was obtained from a person between 18 and 65 years old who received the Ad26.COV2.S COVID-19 vaccine or a placebo. The CDR3 coding sequence is TGTGCCAGCAGTTTGCAGGTGAACACTGAAGCTTTCTTT. Amino acids: CASSLQVNTEAFF.